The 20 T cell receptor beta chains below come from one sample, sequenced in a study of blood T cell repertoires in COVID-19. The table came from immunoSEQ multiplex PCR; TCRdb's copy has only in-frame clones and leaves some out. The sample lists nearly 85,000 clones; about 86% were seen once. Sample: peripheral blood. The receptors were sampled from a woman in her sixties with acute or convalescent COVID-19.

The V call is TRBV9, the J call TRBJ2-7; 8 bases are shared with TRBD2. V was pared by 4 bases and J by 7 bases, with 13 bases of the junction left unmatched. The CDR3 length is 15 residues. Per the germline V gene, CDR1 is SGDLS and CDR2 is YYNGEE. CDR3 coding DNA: TGTGCCAGCAGCTCAAGAGGAGCAGGCGGGGGGGAGCAGTACTTC. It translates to CASSSRGAGGGEQYF.

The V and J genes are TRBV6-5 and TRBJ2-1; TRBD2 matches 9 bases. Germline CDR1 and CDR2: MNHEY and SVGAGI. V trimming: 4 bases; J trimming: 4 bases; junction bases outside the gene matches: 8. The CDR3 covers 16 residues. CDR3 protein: CASSFQPAGGYNEQFF. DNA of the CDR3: TGTGCCAGCAGTTTTCAACCAGCGGGAGGATACAATGAGCAGTTCTTC.

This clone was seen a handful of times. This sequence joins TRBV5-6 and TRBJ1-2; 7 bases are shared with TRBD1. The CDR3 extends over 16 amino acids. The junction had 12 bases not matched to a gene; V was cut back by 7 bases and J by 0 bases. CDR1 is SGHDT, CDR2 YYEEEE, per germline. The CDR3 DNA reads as TGTGCCAGCTGCCCGAGGGGGCGGAGGCCTAACTATGGCTACACCTTC. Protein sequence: CASCPRGRRPNYGYTF.

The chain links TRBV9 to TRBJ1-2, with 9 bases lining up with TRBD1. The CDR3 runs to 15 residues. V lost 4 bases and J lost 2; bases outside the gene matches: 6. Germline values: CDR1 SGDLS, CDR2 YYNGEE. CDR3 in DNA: TGTGCCAGCAGCACCCCCGGGACAGGGAACTATGGCTACACCTTC. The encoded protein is CASSTPGTGNYGYTF.

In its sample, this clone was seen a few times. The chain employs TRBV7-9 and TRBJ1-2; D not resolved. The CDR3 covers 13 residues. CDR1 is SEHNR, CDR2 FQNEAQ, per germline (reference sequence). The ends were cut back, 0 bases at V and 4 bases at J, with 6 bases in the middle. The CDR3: CASSLANSYGYTF. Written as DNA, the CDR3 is TGTGCCAGCAGCTTAGCGAACTCCTATGGCTACACCTTC.

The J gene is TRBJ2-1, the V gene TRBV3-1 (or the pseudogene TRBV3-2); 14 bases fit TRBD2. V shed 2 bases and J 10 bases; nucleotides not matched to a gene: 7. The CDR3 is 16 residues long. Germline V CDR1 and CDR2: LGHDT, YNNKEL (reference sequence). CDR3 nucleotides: TGTGCCAGCAGCCAACCCCTCGGGACTAGCGGGGGAGAGCAGTTCTTC. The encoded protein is CASSQPLGTSGGEQFF.

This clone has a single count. The CDR3 region has the DNA TGTGCCAGCAGCTCCCTCCGTCACAGGGACACCGGGGAGCTGTTTTTT. Encoded protein: CASSSLRHRDTGELFF. V gene TRBV13 combines with J gene TRBJ2-2; TRBD1 might be the D (6 bases). V lost 4 bases to trimming and J lost 3 bases, with 15 bases between them. There are 16 residues in the CDR3. Germline V CDR1 and CDR2: PRHDT, FYEKMQ (reference sequence). The full variable domain, rest sourced from reference TRBV13 and TRBJ2-2, is AAGVIQSPRHLIKEKRETATLKCYPIPRHDTVYWYQQGPGQDPQFLISFYEKMQSDKGSIPDRFSAQQFSDYHSELNMSSLELGDSALYFCASSSLRHRDTGELFFGEGSRLTVL.

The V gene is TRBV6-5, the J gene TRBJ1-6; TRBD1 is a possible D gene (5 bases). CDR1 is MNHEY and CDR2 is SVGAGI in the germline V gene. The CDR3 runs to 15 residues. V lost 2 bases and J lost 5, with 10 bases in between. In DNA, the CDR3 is TGTGCCAGCAGTTACGGGGGGACCCATAATTCACCCCTCCACTTT. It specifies CASSYGGTHNSPLHF.

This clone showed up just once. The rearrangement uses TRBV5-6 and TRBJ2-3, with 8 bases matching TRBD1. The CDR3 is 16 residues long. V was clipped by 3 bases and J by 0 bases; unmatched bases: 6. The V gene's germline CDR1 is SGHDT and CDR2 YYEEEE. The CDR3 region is CASSWGTGPSTDTQYF. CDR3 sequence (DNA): TGTGCCAGCAGCTGGGGGACAGGACCCAGCACAGATACGCAGTATTTT.

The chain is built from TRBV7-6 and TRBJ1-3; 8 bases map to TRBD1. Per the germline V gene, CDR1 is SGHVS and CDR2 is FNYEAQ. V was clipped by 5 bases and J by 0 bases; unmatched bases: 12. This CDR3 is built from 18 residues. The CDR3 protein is CASSLTRQGAHSGNTIYF. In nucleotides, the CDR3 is TGTGCCAGCAGCCTCACCCGGCAGGGGGCCCACTCTGGAAACACCATATATTTT.

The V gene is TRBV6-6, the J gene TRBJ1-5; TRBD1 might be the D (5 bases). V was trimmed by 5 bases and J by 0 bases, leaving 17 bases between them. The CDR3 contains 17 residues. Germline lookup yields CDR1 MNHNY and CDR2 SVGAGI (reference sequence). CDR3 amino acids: CASSQLSGDYSNQPQHF. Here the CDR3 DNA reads TGTGCCAGCAGTCAGCTTTCGGGGGATTATAGCAATCAGCCCCAGCATTTT.

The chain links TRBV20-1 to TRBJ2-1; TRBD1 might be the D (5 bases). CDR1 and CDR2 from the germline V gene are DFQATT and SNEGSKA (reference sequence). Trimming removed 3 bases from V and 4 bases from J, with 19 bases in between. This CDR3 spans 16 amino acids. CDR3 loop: CSASPWGQPSYNEQFF. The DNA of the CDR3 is TGCAGTGCTAGTCCCTGGGGCCAGCCTTCGTACAATGAGCAGTTCTTC.

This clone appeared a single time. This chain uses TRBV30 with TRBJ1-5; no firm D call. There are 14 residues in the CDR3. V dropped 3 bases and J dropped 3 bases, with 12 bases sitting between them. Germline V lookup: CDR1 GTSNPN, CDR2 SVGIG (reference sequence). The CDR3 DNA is TGTGCCTGGAGAAAGGCAGGTTTCAATCAGCCCCAGCATTTT. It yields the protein CAWRKAGFNQPQHF.

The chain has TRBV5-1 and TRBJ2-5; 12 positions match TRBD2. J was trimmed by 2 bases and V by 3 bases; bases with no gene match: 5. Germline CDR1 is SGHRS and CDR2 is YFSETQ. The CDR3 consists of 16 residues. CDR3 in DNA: TGCGCCAGCAGCTCGACTAGCGGGAGTCGGCAAGAGACCCAGTACTTC. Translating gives CASSSTSGSRQETQYF. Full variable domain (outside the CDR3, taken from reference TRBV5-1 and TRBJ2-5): KAGVTQTPRYLIKTRGQQVTLSCSPISGHRSVSWYQQTPGQGLQFLFEYFSETQRNKGNFPGRFSGRQFSNSRSEMNVSTLELGDSALYLCASSSTSGSRQETQYFGPGTRLLVL.

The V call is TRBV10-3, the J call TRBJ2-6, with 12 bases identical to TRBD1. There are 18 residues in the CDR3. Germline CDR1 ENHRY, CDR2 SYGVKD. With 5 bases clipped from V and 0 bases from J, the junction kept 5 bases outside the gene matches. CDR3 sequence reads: CAISSGTGGISGANVLTF. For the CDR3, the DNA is TGTGCCATCAGTTCCGGGACAGGGGGCATCTCTGGGGCCAACGTCCTGACTTTC.

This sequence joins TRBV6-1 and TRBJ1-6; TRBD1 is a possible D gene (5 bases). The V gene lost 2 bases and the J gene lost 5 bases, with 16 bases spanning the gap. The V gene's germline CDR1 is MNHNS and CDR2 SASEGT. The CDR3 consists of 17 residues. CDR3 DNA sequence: TGTGCCAGCAGTGAAAGTGGACACCCGGGGGATAATTCACCCCTCCACTTT. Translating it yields CASSESGHPGDNSPLHF.

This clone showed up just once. In nucleotides, the CDR3 is TGTGCCAGCAGTTCGACAGGGAGTGGCTACACCTTC. This sequence encodes CASSSTGSGYTF. J is TRBJ1-2 and V is TRBV6-6; the match to TRBD1 covers 7 bases. The CDR3 loop spans 12 amino acids. Losses at the gene ends were 4 bases for V and 7 bases for J; bases not matched to a gene: 3. Per the germline V gene, CDR1 is MNHNY and CDR2 is SVGAGI (reference sequence).

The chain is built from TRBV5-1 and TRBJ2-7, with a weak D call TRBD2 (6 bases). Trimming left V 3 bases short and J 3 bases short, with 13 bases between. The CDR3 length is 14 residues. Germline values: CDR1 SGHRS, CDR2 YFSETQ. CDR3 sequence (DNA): TGCGCCAGCAGCTCCAACATCGGGGGCTACGAGCAGTACTTC. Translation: CASSSNIGGYEQYF.

In DNA form, the CDR3 reads TGTGCCATCAGTGAGTCGAGGGGGCGCGAGGCTTTCTTT. This translates into CAISESRGREAFF. V is TRBV10-3 and J is TRBJ1-1, with 7 nucleotides matching TRBD1. The germline V gene has CDR1 ENHRY and CDR2 SYGVKD. The CDR3 is 13 amino acids. V lost 0 bases, J lost 11 bases, and 6 bases stayed unmatched.

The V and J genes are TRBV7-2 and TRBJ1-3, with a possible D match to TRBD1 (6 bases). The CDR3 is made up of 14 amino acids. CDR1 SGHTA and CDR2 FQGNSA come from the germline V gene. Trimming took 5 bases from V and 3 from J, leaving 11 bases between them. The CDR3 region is CASSGGANGNTIYF. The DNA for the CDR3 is TGTGCCAGCAGCGGGGGGGCGAATGGAAACACCATATATTTT.